This passage covers 30 T cell receptor beta chains from one sample sequenced in a study of blood T cell repertoires in COVID-19. Clones were read by immunoSEQ multiplex PCR, and TCRdb kept only the in-frame ones, dropping some. The data hold approximately 350,000 clones, with 86% observed a single time. Sequenced material: peripheral blood. The receptors were gathered from a woman aged 55-69 years with COVID-19, enrolled during active disease.

There are a few counts of this clone. The chain couples TRBV4-2 to TRBJ2-7; 7 bases agree with TRBD1. J was trimmed by 2 bases and V by 1 base; bases with no gene match: 5. Germline loops: CDR1 LGHNA, CDR2 YNFKEQ. This CDR3 contains 15 residues. This CDR3 is CASSQGTGYTYEQYF. The CDR3 DNA reads as TGTGCCAGCAGCCAAGGGACAGGTTATACCTACGAGCAGTACTTC.

The chain carries TRBV9 and TRBJ2-2; 8 bases are shared with TRBD1. After removal of 4 bases from V and 5 bases from J, the junction contained 10 bases not matched to a gene. This CDR3 is 16 amino acids long. Looked up from germline, CDR1 is SGDLS and CDR2 is YYNGEE. CDR3 bases: TGTGCCAGCAGCAGAGTCAGACAGGGGCTAACCGGGGAGCTGTTTTTT. This sequence encodes CASSRVRQGLTGELFF.

The chain is built from TRBV5-5 and TRBJ2-3; TRBD2 aligns across 7 bases. Per germline, CDR1 SGHKS and CDR2 YYEKEE (reference sequence). This CDR3 has 13 residues. The V gene end was trimmed by 2 bases and the J gene end by 5 bases; junction bases not matched to a gene: 2. The CDR3 loop reads CASSLAGRDTQYF. As DNA, the CDR3 is TGTGCCAGCAGCTTAGCGGGGCGAGATACGCAGTATTTT. Supplemented by reference TRBV5-5 and TRBJ2-3, the full variable domain reads DAGVTQSPTHLIKTRGQQVTLRCSPISGHKSVSWYQQVLGQGPQFIFQYYEKEERGRGNFPDRFSARQFPNYSSELNVNALLLGDSALYLCASSLAGRDTQYFGPGTRLTVL.

J is TRBJ2-1 and V is TRBV19; D is undetermined. The germline V gene has CDR1 LNHDA and CDR2 SQIVND (reference sequence). The CDR3 totals 12 residues. V gave up 6 bases and J gave up 9 bases, with 12 bases separating them. CDR3 nucleotides: TGTGCCAGTAGAACTCTAGGAAGTGAGCAGTTCTTC. Amino acid sequence: CASRTLGSEQFF.

The chain couples TRBV6-6 to TRBJ2-3; 10 nucleotides match TRBD1. Germline V gene sequence: CDR1 MNHNY, CDR2 SVGAGI (reference sequence). With V trimmed by 4 bases and J by 1 base, 2 bases remained unmatched. The CDR3 has 15 residues. For the CDR3, the DNA is TGTGCCAGCAGTTCCGGGACAGGGGGCACAGATACGCAGTATTTT. Translated, it gives CASSSGTGGTDTQYF.

This clone was observed a handful of times. The V and J genes are TRBV6-6 and TRBJ1-5; 8 bases are shared with TRBD1. Germline assignment: CDR1 MNHNY and CDR2 SVGAGI (reference sequence). This CDR3 region has 14 residues. V dropped 5 bases and J dropped 7; count of bases not matched to a gene: 7. The CDR3 DNA follows: TGTGCCAGCAGTCAGTCAGGGGGCCGGCAGCCCCAGCATTTT. It yields the protein CASSQSGGRQPQHF.

The CDR3, as DNA: TGTGCCAGCAGCATAGACAGCAACACTGAAGCTTTCTTT. Protein product: CASSIDSNTEAFF. The chain links TRBV7-3 to TRBJ1-1, with a possible D match to TRBD1 (5 bases). V dropped 5 bases and J dropped 2 bases, with 9 bases sitting between them. Germline CDR1 SGHTA, CDR2 FQGTGA. The CDR3 length is 13 residues. Supplemented by reference TRBV7-3 and TRBJ1-1, the full variable domain reads GAGVSQTPSNKVTEKGKYVELRCDPISGHTALYWYRQSLGQGPEFLIYFQGTGAADDSGLPNDRFFAVRPEGSVSTLKIQRTERGDSAVYLCASSIDSNTEAFFGQGTRLTVV.

V is TRBV10-2 and J is TRBJ2-1, with 9 bases matching TRBD2. After removal of 8 bases from V and 2 bases from J, the junction contained 4 bases not matched to a gene. The CDR3 loop spans 14 amino acids. Germline-derived CDR1 and CDR2 are WSHSY and SAAADI. The chain's CDR3 is CASYLAGAYNEQFF. In DNA form, the CDR3 reads TGCGCCAGCTACTTAGCGGGGGCCTACAATGAGCAGTTCTTC.

V and J are TRBV6-5 and TRBJ1-2; TRBD1 agrees at 10 bases. The CDR3 consists of 15 residues. Losses at the gene ends were 6 bases for V and 2 bases for J; bases not matched to a gene: 6. Germline values: CDR1 MNHEY, CDR2 SVGAGI. The CDR3 DNA sequence: TGTGCCAGCAGGCGATCGACAGGGGGCAACTATGGCTACACCTTC. This sequence encodes CASRRSTGGNYGYTF.

There are many counts of this clone. The chain has TRBV28 and TRBJ1-5; 7 bases are a match to TRBD1. Trimming at V came to 7 bases and at J to 0 bases, leaving 6 bases not matched to a gene. Germline CDR1 MDHEN, CDR2 SYDVKM. The length of the CDR3 is 15 residues. The CDR3 sequence is CASTLGQTSNQPQHF. The CDR3 region has the DNA TGTGCCAGCACCTTGGGACAGACTAGCAATCAGCCCCAGCATTTT.

This chain links TRBV3-1 (or the pseudogene TRBV3-2) with TRBJ1-1; D call uncertain. CDR3 length: 16 residues. Germline V gives CDR1 LGHDT, CDR2 YNNKEL (reference sequence). V was clipped by 0 bases and J by 0 bases, with 11 bases between them. The CDR3 nucleotides are TGTGCCAGCAGCCAAGATCCCCTCCCCCTGAACACTGAAGCTTTCTTT. Protein sequence: CASSQDPLPLNTEAFF.

This sequence joins TRBV6-5 and TRBJ1-6; 7 bases agree with TRBD1. Looked up from germline, CDR1 is MNHEY and CDR2 is SVGAGI. CDR3 length: 15 residues. V shed 7 bases, J shed 10 bases, and the junction held 13 bases outside the gene matches. Written as DNA, the CDR3 is TGTGCCAGCACCGAGCTGGGGACAGAGCGATCACCCCTCCACTTT. Its translation: CASTELGTERSPLHF.

The rearrangement uses TRBV4-2 and TRBJ2-1, with D possibly matching TRBD2 (5 bases). CDR1 is LGHNA and CDR2 is YNFKEQ in the germline V gene. The CDR3 is 17 amino acids. V was cut by 2 bases and J by 0 bases, with 14 bases left in between. The CDR3 sequence: CASSQSLRVSSYNEQFF. The CDR3 DNA is TGTGCCAGCAGCCAATCGCTGCGGGTTAGCTCCTACAATGAGCAGTTCTTC.

The genes are TRBV4-2 and TRBJ1-3, with TRBD1 identical over 9 bases. The J segment lost 0 bases and the V segment lost 3 bases, leaving 9 bases of the junction unmatched. The CDR3 is made up of 18 amino acids. Germline V gives CDR1 LGHNA, CDR2 YNFKEQ. Here the CDR3 DNA reads TGTGCCAGCAGCCAGAAATTACAGGGGGCAACCTCTGGAAACACCATATATTTT. Translated: CASSQKLQGATSGNTIYF.

This clone was counted a few times. DNA of the CDR3: TGTGCCAGCAGCTTCCGACAGGAAGAGACCCAGTACTTC. It codes for CASSFRQEETQYF. V is TRBV7-2 and J is TRBJ2-5, with D tentatively TRBD1 (6 bases). Trimming shortened V by 3 bases and J by 3 bases, and 8 bases separated the two germline ends. The CDR3 runs to 13 residues. Per germline, CDR1 SGHTA and CDR2 FQGNSA.

This chain links TRBV5-4 with TRBJ2-2; weak D call: TRBD2 (6 bases). The CDR3 totals 15 residues. CDR1 and CDR2 (germline): SGHNT, YYREEE (reference sequence). V lost 6 bases to trimming and J lost 5 bases, with 17 bases between them. The DNA for the CDR3 is TGTGCCAGCACCGGCGGGGCAGGGTGGACCGGGGAGCTGTTTTTT. Amino acids: CASTGGAGWTGELFF. The entire variable domain, with the rest obtained from reference TRBV5-4 and TRBJ2-2, is as follows: ETGVTQSPTHLIKTRGQQVTLRCSSQSGHNTVSWYQQALGQGPQFIFQYYREEENGRGNFPPRFSGLQFPNYSSELNVNALELDDSALYLCASTGGAGWTGELFFGEGSRLTVL.

The chain is built from TRBV7-8 and TRBJ1-6; 7 nucleotides agree with TRBD1. This CDR3 region has 15 residues. CDR1 is SGHVS, CDR2 FQNEAQ, per germline. With 4 bases clipped from V and 6 bases from J, the junction kept 6 bases outside the gene matches. CDR3 coding DNA: TGTGCCAGCAGCTCACAGGGGACCCTTAATTCACCCCTCCACTTT. Translation gives CASSSQGTLNSPLHF.

The chain recombines TRBV7-6 with TRBJ2-5, with TRBD1 as a possible D gene (5 bases). Trimming left V 2 bases short and J 7 bases short, with 8 bases between. This CDR3 region has 12 residues. In germline, CDR1 is SGHVS, CDR2 FNYEAQ. CDR3 bases: TGTGCCAGCAGCTTAACCCAGGGGACCCAGTACTTC. Translation: CASSLTQGTQYF.

This sequence joins TRBV7-2 and TRBJ2-7; 10 bases match TRBD1. This CDR3 is 16 amino acids long. Germline assignment: CDR1 SGHTA and CDR2 FQGNSA. After removal of 1 base from V and 0 bases from J, the junction contained 3 bases not matched to a gene. The CDR3 region is CASSLVTGGSSYEQYF. The CDR3 nucleotides are TGTGCCAGCAGCTTAGTGACAGGGGGCAGCTCCTACGAGCAGTACTTC.

In this sample, this clone turned up many times. J is TRBJ2-5 and V is TRBV1; the table's D call, TRBD2, was not checked against the DNA. TRBV1 is recorded as a pseudogene. The CDR3 contains 16 residues. The chain's CDR3 is CTSSQEPIFAQETQYF. The CDR3 nucleotides read TGCACCAGCAGCCAAGAGCCTATTTTCGCACAAGAGACCCAGTACTTC.

The rearrangement links TRBV5-1 to TRBJ1-2; TRBD1 matches 11 bases. The trim removed 4 bases at V and 3 bases at J, leaving 5 bases unmatched. The CDR3 length is 15 residues. Germline V lookup: CDR1 SGHRS, CDR2 YFSETQ. As DNA, the CDR3 is TGCGCCAGCAGCCAGGACAGGGGGCGAGACTATGGCTACACCTTC. Protein sequence: CASSQDRGRDYGYTF.

The V call is TRBV6-6, the J call TRBJ2-3; possibly TRBD1 for D (5 bases). Germline V gene sequence: CDR1 MNHNY, CDR2 SVGAGI (reference sequence). Trimming cost V 8 bases and J 1 base, with 10 bases left between them. The CDR3 contains 13 residues. CDR3 protein: CASGLQGTDTQYF. CDR3 in DNA: TGTGCCAGCGGATTACAGGGCACAGATACGCAGTATTTT.

The V gene is TRBV5-4, the J gene TRBJ2-5; 8 nucleotides match TRBD1. From germline, CDR1 is SGHNT and CDR2 YYREEE (reference sequence). The CDR3 has 15 amino acids. V was clipped by 0 bases and J by 5 bases; unmatched bases: 6. The CDR3 here is CASSLDPGGGETQYF. The CDR3 DNA reads as TGTGCCAGCAGCTTGGACCCAGGGGGCGGTGAGACCCAGTACTTC.

V gene TRBV4-1 combines with J gene TRBJ2-3; TRBD2 might be the D (6 bases). V shed 0 bases and J shed 4 bases, with 20 bases lying between them. This CDR3 comprises 18 residues. CDR1 and CDR2 from the germline V gene are MGHRA and YSYEKL. The CDR3 here is CASSQDRRAGMRSDTQYF. In DNA, the CDR3 is TGCGCCAGCAGCCAAGATAGGAGGGCAGGGATGAGGTCAGATACGCAGTATTTT.

This chain connects TRBV3-1 (or the pseudogene TRBV3-2) to TRBJ2-4, with 10 bases fitting TRBD1. CDR1 and CDR2 (germline): LGHDT, YNNKEL (reference sequence). The CDR3 covers 14 residues. Trimming took 4 bases from V and 5 from J; bases not matched to a gene: 2. The CDR3 reads CASSLGQGENIQYF. The DNA of the CDR3 is TGTGCCAGCAGCCTCGGACAGGGGGAAAACATTCAGTACTTC.

As for this clone: An end of the junction does not agree with germline; a read error may underlie this. This chain joins TRBV4-2 and TRBJ2-7, with 14 bases that match TRBD2. CDR1 and CDR2 from the germline V gene are LGHNA and YNFKEQ. The CDR3 length is 13 residues. The CDR3: CASSSGLAGVPVF. The CDR3 DNA reads TGTGCCAGCAGCTCGGGACTAGCGGGGGTCCCAGTCTTC.

The chain links TRBV7-2 to TRBJ1-2; 10 bases align to TRBD1. Germline-derived CDR1 and CDR2 are SGHTA and FQGNSA. The CDR3 extends over 14 amino acids. The junction had 4 bases not matched to a gene; V was cut back by 5 bases and J by 4 bases. Here the CDR3 DNA reads TGTGCCAGCAGCCCTGGACAGGGGGTCTATGGCTACACCTTC. It translates to CASSPGQGVYGYTF.

In this sample, this clone turned up once. J is TRBJ2-7 and V is TRBV11-2; no clear D gene. Germline lookup yields CDR1 SGHAT and CDR2 FQNNGV. The CDR3 sequence is 16 residues long. Deletions cut 1 base from V and 1 base from J, with 14 bases between. This CDR3 reads CASSLGTLVRSYEQYF. The CDR3 nucleotides read TGTGCCAGCAGCTTAGGCACCTTGGTCAGATCCTACGAGCAGTACTTC.

The chain links TRBV19 to TRBJ1-1; D may be TRBD1 (6 bases). The CDR3 is 16 residues long. V lost 7 bases and J 0 bases, leaving 18 bases between the germline ends. Germline loops: CDR1 LNHDA, CDR2 SQIVND (reference sequence). The CDR3 sequence: CASKTGLQQMNTEAFF. The DNA for the CDR3 is TGTGCCAGTAAGACAGGTCTGCAACAGATGAACACTGAAGCTTTCTTT.

The chain recombines TRBV19 with TRBJ2-5; D possibly corresponds to TRBD1 (7 bases). The V end lost 2 bases, the J end lost 2 bases, and 12 bases lay between the germline ends. The CDR3 totals 15 residues. The germline V gene encodes CDR1 LNHDA and CDR2 SQIVND (reference sequence). CDR3 region: CASSIQGGSQETQYF. The CDR3 DNA follows: TGTGCCAGTAGTATACAGGGGGGATCACAAGAGACCCAGTACTTC. The full variable domain, its missing parts supplied by reference TRBV19 and TRBJ2-5, is DGGITQSPKYLFRKEGQNVTLSCEQNLNHDAMYWYRQDPGQGLRLIYYSQIVNDFQKGDIAEGYSVSREKKESFPLTVTSAQKNPTAFYLCASSIQGGSQETQYFGPGTRLLVL.